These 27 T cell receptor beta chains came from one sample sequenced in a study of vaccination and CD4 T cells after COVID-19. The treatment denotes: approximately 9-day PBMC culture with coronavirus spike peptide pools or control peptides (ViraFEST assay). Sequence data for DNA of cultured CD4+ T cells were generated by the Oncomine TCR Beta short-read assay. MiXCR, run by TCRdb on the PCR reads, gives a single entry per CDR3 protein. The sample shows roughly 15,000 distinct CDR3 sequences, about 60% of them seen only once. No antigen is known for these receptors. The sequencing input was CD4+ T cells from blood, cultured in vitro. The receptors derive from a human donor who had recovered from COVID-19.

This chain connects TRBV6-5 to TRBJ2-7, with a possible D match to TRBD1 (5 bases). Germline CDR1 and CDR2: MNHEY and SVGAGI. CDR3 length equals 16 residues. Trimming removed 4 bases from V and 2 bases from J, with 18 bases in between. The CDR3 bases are TGTGCCAGCAGTTCTACAGGCTCAGGGTCCCCCTACGAGCAGTACTTC. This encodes CASSSTGSGSPYEQYF.

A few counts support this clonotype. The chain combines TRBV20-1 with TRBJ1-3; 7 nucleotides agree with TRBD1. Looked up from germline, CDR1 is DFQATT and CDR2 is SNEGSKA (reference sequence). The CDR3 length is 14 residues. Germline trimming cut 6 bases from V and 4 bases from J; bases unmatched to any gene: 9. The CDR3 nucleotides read TGCAGTGCCCGGCGGGACAGACTAGGAAACACCATATATTTT. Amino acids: CSARRDRLGNTIYF.

The CDR3 loop reads CATSDSTVASTDTQYF. The CDR3 DNA reads TGTGCCACCAGTGATTCGACTGTCGCTAGCACAGATACGCAGTATTTT. This rearrangement joins TRBV24-1 to TRBJ2-3, with D uncertain. The length of the CDR3 is 16 residues. Germline CDR1 reads KGHDR; CDR2 reads SFDVKD. V gave up 2 bases and J gave up 0 bases, with 11 bases separating them.

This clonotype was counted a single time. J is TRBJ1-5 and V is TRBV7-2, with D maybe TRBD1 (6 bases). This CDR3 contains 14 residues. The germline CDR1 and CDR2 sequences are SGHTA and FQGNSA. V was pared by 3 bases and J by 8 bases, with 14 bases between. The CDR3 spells CASSLGGNGEPQHF. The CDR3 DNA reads TGTGCCAGCAGCTTGGGGGGCAACGGCGAGCCCCAGCATTTT.

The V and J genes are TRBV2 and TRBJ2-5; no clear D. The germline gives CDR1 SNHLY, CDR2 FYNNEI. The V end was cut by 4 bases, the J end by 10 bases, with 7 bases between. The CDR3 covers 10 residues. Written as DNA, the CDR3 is TGTGCCAGCAGTGCGACGAGCCAGTACTTC. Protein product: CASSATSQYF.

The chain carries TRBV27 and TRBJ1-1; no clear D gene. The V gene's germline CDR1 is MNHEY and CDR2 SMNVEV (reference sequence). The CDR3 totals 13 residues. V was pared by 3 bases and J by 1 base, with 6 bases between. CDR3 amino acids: CASSFPGNTEAFF. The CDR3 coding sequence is TGTGCCAGCAGTTTTCCAGGGAACACTGAAGCTTTCTTT.

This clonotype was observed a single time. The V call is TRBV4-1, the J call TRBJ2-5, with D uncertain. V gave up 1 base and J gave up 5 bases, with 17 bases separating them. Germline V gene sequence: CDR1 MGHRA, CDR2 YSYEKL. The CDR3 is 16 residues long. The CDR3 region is CASSQGIREADETQYF. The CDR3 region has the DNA TGCGCCAGCAGCCAAGGGATCCGAGAGGCGGACGAGACCCAGTACTTC.

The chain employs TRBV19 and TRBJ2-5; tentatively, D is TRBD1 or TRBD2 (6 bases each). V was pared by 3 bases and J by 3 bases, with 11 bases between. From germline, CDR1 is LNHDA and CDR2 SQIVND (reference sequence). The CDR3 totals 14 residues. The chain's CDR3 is CASSMGGTEETQYF. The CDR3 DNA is TGTGCCAGTAGTATGGGGGGCACGGAAGAGACCCAGTACTTC.

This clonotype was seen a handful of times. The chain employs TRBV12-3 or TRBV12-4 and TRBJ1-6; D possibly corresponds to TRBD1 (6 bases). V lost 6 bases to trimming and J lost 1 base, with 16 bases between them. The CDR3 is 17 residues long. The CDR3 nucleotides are TGTGCCAGCAGCCTAGAGCAGGGGATATCCTATAATTCACCCCTCCACTTT. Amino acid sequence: CASSLEQGISYNSPLHF.

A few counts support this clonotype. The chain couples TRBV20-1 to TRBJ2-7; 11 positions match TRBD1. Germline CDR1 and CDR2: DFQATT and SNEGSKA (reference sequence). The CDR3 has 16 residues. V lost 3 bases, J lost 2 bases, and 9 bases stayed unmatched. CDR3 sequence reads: CSASVAGTGGTYEQYF. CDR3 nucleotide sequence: TGCAGTGCTAGCGTCGCCGGGACAGGGGGGACCTACGAGCAGTACTTC.

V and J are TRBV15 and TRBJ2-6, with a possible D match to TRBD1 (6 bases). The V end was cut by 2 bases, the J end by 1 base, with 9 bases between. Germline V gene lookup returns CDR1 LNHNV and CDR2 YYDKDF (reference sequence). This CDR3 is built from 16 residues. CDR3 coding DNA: TGTGCCACCAGCAGAACAAGGGGGTCTGGGGCCAACGTCCTGACTTTC. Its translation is CATSRTRGSGANVLTF.

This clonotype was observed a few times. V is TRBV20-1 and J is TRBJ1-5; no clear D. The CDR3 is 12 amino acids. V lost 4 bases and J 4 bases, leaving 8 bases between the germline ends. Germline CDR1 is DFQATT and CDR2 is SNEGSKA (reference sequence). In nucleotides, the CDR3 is TGCAGTGCTACGGACGGAAATCAGCCCCAGCATTTT. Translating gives CSATDGNQPQHF.

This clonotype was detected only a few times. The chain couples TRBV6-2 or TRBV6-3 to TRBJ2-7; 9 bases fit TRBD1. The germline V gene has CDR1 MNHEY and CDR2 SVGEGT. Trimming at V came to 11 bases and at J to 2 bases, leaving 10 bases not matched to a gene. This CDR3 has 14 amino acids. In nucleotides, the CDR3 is TGTGCCTTGGGAACCGGGACAGGGACCTACGAGCAGTACTTC. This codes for CALGTGTGTYEQYF.

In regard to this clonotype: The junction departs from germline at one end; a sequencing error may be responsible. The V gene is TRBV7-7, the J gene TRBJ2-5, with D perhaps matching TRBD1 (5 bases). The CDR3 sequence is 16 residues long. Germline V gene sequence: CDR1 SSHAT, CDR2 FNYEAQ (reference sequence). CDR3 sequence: CASSLAGPLDKSVQYF. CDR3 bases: TGTGCTAGCAGCTTAGCAGGGCCCCTCGACAAGAGTGTCCAGTACTTC.

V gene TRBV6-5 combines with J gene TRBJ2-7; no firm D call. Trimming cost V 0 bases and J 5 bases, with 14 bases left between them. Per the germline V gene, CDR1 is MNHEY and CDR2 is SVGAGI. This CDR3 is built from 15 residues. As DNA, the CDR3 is TGTGCCAGCAGTTACTCTAACTTACTCGCAGACGAGCAGTACTTC. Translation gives CASSYSNLLADEQYF.

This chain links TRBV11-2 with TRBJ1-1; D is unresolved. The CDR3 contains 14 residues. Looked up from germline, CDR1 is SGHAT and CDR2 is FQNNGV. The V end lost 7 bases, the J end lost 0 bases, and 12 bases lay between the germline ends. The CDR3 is CASTFGRVNTEAFF. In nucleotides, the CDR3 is TGTGCCAGCACCTTTGGCCGCGTGAACACTGAAGCTTTCTTT.

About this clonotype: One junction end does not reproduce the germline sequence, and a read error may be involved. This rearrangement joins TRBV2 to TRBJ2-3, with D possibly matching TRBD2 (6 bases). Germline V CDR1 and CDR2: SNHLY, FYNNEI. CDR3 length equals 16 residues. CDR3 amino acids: CTSSDNSGPTTDTQYF. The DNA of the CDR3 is TGTACCAGCAGTGATAATAGCGGACCAACCACAGATACGCAGTATTTT.

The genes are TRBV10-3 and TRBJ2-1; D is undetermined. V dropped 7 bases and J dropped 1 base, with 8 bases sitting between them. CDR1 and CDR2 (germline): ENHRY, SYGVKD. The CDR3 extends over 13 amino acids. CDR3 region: CAITSSSYNEQFF. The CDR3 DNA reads TGTGCCATCACTAGTAGTTCCTACAATGAGCAGTTCTTC.

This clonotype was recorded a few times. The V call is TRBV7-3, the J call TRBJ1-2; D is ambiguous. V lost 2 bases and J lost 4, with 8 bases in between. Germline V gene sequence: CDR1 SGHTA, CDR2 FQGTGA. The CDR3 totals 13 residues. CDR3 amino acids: CASSLGEGYGYTF. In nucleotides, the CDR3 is TGTGCCAGCAGCTTAGGAGAGGGCTATGGCTACACCTTC.

Here the CDR3 reads CASSNTGGTEAFF. The CDR3, as DNA: TGTGCCAGCAGTAATACAGGGGGCACTGAAGCTTTCTTT. The genes are TRBV28 and TRBJ1-1, with TRBD1 matching 8 bases. The CDR3 runs 13 residues. The V gene's germline CDR1 is MDHEN and CDR2 SYDVKM. Losses at the gene ends were 5 bases for V and 4 bases for J; bases not matched to a gene: 3.

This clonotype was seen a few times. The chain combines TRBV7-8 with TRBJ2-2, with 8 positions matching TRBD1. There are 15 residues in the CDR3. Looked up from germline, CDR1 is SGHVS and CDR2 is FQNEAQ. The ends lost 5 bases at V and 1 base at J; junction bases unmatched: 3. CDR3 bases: TGTGCCAGCAGCCTAGACAGGGGGAACACCGGGGAGCTGTTTTTT. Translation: CASSLDRGNTGELFF.

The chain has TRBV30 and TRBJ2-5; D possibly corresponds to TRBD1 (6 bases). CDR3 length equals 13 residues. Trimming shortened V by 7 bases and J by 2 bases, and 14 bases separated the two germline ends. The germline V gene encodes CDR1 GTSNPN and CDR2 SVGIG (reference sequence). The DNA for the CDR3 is TGTGCCTCAACAGACAGGAGTCAAGAGACCCAGTACTTC. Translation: CASTDRSQETQYF. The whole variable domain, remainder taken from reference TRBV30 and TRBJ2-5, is SQTIHQWPATLVQPVGSPLSLECTVEGTSNPNLYWYRQAAGRGLQLLFYSVGIGQISSEVPQNLSASRPQDRQFILSSKKLLLSDSGFYLCASTDRSQETQYFGPGTRLLVL.

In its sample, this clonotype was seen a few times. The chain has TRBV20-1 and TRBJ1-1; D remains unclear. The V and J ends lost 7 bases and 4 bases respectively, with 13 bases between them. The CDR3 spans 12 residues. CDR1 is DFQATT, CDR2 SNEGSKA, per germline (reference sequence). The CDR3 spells CSGARRATEAFF. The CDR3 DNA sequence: TGCAGTGGGGCCCGGCGCGCCACTGAAGCTTTCTTT.

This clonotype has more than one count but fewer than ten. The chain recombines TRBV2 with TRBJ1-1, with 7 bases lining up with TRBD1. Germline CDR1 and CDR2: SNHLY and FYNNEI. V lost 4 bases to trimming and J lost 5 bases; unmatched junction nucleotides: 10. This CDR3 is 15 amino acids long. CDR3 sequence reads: CASSVEQTGRTEAFF. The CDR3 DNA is TGTGCCAGCAGTGTTGAACAGACAGGGAGAACTGAAGCTTTCTTT.

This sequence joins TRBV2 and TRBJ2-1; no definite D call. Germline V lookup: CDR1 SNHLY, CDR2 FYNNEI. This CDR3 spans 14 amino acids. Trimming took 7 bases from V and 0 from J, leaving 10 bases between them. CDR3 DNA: TGTGCCAGCAAGGAGTTTAGCTCCTACAATGAGCAGTTCTTC. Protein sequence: CASKEFSSYNEQFF.

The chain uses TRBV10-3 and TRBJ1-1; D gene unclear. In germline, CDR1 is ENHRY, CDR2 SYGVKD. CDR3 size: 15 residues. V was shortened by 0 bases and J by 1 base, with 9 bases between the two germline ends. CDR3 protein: CAISESVGSNTEAFF. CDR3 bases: TGTGCCATCAGTGAGTCTGTCGGATCGAACACTGAAGCTTTCTTT.

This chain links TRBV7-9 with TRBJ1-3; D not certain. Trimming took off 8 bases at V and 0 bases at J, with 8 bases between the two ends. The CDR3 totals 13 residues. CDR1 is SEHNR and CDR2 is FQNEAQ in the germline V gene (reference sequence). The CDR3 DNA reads TGTGCCAGCGCGGAAAACTCTGGAAACACCATATATTTT. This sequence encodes CASAENSGNTIYF.